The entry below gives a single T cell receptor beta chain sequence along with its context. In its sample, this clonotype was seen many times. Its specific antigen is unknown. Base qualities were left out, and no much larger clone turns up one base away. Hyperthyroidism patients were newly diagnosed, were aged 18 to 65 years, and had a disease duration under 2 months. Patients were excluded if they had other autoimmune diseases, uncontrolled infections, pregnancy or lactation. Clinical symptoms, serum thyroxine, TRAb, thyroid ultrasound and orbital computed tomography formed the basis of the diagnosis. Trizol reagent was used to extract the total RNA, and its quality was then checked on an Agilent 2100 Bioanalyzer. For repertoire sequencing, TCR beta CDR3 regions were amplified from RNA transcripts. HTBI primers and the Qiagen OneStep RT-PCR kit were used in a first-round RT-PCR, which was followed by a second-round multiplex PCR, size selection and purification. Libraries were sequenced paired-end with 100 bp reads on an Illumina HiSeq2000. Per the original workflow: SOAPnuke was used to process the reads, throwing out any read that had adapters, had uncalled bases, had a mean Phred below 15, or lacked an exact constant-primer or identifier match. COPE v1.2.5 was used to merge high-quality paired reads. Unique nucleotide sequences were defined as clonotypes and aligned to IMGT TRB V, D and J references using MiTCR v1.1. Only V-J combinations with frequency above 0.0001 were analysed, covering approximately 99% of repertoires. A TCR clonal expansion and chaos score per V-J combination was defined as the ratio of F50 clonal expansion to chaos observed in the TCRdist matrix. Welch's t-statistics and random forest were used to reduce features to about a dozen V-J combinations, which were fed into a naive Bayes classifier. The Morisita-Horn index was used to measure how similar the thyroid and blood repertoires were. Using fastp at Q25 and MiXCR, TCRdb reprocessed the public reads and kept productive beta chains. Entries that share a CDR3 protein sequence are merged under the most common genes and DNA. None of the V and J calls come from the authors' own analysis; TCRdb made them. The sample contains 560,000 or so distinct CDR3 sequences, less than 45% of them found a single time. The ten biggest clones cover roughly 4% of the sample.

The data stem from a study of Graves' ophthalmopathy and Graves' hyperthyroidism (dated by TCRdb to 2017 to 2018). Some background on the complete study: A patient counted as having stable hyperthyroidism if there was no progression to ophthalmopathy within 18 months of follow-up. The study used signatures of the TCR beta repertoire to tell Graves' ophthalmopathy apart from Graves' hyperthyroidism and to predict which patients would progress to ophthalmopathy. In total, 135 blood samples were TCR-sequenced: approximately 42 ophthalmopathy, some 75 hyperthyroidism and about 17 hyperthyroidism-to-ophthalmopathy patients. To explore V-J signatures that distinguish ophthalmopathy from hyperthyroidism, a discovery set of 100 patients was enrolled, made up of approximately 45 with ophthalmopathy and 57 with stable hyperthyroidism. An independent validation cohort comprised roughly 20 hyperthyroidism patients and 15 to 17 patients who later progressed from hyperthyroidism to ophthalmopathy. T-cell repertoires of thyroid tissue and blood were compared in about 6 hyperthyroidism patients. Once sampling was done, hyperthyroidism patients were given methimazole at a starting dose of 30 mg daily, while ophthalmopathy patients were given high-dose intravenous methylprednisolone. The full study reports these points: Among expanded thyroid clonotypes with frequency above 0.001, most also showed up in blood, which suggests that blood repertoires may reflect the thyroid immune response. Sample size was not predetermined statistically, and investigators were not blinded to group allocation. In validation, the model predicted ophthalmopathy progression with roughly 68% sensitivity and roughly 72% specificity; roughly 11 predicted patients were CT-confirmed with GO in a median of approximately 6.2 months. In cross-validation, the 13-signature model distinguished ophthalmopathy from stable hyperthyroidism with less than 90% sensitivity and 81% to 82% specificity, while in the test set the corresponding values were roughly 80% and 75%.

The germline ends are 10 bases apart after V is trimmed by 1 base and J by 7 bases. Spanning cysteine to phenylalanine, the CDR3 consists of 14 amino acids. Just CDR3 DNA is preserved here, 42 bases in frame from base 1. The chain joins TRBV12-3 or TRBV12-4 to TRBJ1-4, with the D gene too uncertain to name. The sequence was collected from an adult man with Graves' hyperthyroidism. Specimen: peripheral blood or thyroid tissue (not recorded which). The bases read TGTGCCAGCAGTTTAGGGCGGAACCTTGAAAAACTGTTTTTT. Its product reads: CASSLGRNLEKLFF.